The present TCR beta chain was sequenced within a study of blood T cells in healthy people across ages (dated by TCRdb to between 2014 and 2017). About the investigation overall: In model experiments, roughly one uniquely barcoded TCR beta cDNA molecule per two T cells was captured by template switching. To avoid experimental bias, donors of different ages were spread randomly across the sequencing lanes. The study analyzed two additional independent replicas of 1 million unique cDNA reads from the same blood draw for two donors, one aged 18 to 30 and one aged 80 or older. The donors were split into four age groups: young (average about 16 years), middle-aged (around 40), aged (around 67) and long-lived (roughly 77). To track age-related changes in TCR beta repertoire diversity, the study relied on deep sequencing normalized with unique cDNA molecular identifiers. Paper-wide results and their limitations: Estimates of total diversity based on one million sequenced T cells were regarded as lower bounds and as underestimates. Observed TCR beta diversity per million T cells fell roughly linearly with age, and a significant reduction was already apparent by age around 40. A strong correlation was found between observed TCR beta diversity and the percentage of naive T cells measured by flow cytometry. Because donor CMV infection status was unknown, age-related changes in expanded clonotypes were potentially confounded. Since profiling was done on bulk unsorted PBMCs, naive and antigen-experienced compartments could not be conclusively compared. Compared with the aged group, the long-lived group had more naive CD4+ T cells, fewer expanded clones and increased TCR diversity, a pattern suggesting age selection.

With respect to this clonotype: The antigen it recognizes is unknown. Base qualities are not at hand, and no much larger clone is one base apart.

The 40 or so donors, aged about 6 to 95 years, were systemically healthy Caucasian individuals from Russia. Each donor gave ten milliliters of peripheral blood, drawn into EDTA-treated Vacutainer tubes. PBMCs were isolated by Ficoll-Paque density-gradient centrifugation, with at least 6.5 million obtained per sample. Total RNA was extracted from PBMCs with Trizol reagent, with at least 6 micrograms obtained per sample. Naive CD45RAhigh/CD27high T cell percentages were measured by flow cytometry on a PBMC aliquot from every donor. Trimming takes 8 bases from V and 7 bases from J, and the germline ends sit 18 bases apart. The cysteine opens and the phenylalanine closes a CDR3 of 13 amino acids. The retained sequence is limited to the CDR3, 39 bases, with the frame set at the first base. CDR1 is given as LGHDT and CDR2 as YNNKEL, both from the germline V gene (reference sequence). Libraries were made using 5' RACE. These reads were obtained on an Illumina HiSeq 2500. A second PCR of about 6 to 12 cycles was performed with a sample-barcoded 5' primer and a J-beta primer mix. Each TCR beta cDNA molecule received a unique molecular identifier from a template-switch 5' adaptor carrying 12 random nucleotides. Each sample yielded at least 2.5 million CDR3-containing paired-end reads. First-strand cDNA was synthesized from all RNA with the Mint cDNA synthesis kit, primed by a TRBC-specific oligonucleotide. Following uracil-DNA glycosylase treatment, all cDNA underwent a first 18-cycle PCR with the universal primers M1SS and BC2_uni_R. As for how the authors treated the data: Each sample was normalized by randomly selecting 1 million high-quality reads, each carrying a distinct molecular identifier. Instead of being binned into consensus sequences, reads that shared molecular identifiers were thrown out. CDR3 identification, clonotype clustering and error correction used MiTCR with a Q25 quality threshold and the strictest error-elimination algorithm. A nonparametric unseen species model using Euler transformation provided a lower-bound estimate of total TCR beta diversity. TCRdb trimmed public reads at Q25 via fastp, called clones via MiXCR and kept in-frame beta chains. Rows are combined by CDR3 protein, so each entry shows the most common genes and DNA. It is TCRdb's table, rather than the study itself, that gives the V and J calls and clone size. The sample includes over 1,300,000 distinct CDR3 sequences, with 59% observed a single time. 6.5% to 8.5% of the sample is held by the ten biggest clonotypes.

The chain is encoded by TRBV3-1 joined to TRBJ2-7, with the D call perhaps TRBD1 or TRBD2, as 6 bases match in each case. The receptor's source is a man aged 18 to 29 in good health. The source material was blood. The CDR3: CASGGGILHEQYF. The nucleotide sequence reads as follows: TGTGCCAGCGGGGGCGGGATACTACATGAGCAGTACTTC.